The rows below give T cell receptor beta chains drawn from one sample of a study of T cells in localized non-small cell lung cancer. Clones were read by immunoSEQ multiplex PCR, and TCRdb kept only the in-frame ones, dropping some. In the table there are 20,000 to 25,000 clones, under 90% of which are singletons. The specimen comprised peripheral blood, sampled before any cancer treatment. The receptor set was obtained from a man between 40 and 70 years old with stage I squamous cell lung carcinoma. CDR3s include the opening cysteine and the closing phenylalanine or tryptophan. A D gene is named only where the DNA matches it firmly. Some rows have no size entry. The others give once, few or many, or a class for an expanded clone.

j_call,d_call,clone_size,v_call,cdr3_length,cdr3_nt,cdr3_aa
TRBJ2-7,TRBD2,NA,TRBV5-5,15,TGTGCCAGCAGCCTGACCGGGACTAGAAGCTACGAGCAGTACTTC,CASSLTGTRSYEQYF
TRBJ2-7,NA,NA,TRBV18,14,TGTGCCAGCTCACCAGGGCTAAACAGCTACGAGCAGTACTTC,CASSPGLNSYEQYF
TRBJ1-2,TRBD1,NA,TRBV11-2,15,TGTGCCAGCAGCTTAGTTGGACAGGGAATCGGTGGCTACACCTTC,CASSLVGQGIGGYTF
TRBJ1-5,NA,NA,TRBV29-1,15,TGCAGCCCTGAGGGGAGGGCGTATAGCAATCAGCCCCAGCATTTT,CSPEGRAYSNQPQHF
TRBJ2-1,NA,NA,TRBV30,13,TGTGCCTGGAGTGTGTTAGGGCTCGGAGAGCAGTTCTTC,CAWSVLGLGEQFF
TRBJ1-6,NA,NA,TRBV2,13,TGTGCCAGCAGTGTCGGGATTGCCCCACCCCTCCACTTT,CASSVGIAPPLHF
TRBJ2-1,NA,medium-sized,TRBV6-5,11,TGTGCCAGCAGTAGGGGCGATGAGCAGTTCTTC,CASSRGDEQFF
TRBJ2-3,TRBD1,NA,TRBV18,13,TGTGCCAGCCGATTGGACAGGAATCAGCCCCAGTATTTT,CASRLDRNQPQYF
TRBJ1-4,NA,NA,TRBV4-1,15,TGCGCCAGCAGCCAAGATAGGGGGGCTAATGAAAAACTGTTTTTT,CASSQDRGANEKLFF
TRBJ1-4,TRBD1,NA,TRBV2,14,TGTGCCAGCAGTGAAGCGGGACAGGATGAAAAACTGTTTTTT,CASSEAGQDEKLFF
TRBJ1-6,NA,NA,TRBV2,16,TGTGCCAGCAGCTGGCCCGGGAAGGGAAATAATTCACCCCTCCACTTT,CASSWPGKGNNSPLHF
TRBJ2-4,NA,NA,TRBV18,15,TGTGCCAGCTCACCAGGGGCGACCAGTCAAAACATTCAGTACTTC,CASSPGATSQNIQYF
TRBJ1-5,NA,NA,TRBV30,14,TGTGCCTGGAGTGCATCGACCCATAATCAGCCCCAGCATTTT,CAWSASTHNQPQHF
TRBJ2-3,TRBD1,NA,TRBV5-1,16,TGCGCCAGCAGCGCGCGTACGGACAGGGGCACAGATACGCAGTATTTT,CASSARTDRGTDTQYF
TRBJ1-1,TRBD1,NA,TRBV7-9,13,TGTGCCAGCAGCTTAGCCAGACAGGGGGGGATTTTCTTT,CASSLARQGGIFF
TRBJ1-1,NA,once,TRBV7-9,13,TGTGCCAGCAGCTTACAGGGAGGGACTGAAGCTTTCTTT,CASSLQGGTEAFF
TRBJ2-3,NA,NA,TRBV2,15,TGTGCCAGCAGTGACGAGCGGGTTTTGGCAGATACGCAGTATTTT,CASSDERVLADTQYF
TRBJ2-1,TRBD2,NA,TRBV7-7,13,TGTGCCAGCAGCGGCCCGGGGGGGAATGAGCAGTTCTTC,CASSGPGGNEQFF
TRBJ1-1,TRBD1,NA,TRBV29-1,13,TGCAGCGTTAGTCAGGGGGCGGTCACTGAAGCTTTCTTT,CSVSQGAVTEAFF
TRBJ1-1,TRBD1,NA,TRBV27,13,TGTGCCAGCAGTTTCGGGACAGGGGGACGAGCTTTCTTT,CASSFGTGGRAFF
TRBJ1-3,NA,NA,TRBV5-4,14,TGTGCCAGCAGCTTTTGGGGGACTGGAAACACCATATATTTT,CASSFWGTGNTIYF
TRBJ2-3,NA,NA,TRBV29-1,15,TGCAGCGTACTCCGGGAAACCGATTTCACAGATACGCAGTATTTT,CSVLRETDFTDTQYF
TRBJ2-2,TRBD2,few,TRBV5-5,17,TGTGCCAGCAGCTTGGCCTCACTAGCGGGGGGCACCGGGGAGCTGTTTTTT,CASSLASLAGGTGELFF
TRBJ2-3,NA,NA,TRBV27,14,TGTGCCAGCAGTTTAAGGTTTGGCACAGATACGCAGTATTTT,CASSLRFGTDTQYF
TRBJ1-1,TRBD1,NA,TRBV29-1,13,TGCAGCGTTCTTGGACAGGGGAACACTGAAGCTTTCTTT,CSVLGQGNTEAFF
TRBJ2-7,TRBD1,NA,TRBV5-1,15,TGCGCCAGCAGCTTGGCCGGGACAGGCGCCTACGAGCAGTACTTC,CASSLAGTGAYEQYF
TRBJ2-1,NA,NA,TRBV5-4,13,TGTGCCAGCAGCCGTGGACAGTACAATGAGCAGTTCTTC,CASSRGQYNEQFF
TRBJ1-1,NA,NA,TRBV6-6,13,TGTGCCAGCAGTAATGATCTGAACACTGAAGCTTTCTTT,CASSNDLNTEAFF
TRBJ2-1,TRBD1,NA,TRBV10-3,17,TGTGCCATCAGTGAGATAAAACGGGACAGGGGTCAGGATGAGCAGTTCTTC,CAISEIKRDRGQDEQFF
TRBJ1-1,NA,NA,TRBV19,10,TGTGCCAGTAGCGGGGGTGAAGCTTTCTTT,CASSGGEAFF
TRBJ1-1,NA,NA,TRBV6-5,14,TGTGCCAGCAGTTGGTACTCCCTCGTAACTGAAGCTTTCTTT,CASSWYSLVTEAFF
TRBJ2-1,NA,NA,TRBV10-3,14,TGTGCCATCACTAGGGACGGGTCCTACAATGAGCAGTTCTTC,CAITRDGSYNEQFF
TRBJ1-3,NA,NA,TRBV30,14,TGTGCCTGGAGTGTAACACTTGGTGGAAACACCATATATTTT,CAWSVTLGGNTIYF
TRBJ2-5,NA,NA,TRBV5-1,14,TGCGCCAGCAGCTTGGACAGGATGCAAGAGACCCAGTACTTC,CASSLDRMQETQYF
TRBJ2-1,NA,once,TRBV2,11,TGTGCCAGCAGCTTCAACCATGAGCAGTTCTTC,CASSFNHEQFF
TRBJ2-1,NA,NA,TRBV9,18,TGTGCCAGCAGCGTAGGGGAGGTGAGGACAGCTAATTGGAATGAGCAGTTCTTC,CASSVGEVRTANWNEQFF
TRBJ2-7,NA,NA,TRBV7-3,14,TGTGCCAGCAGCTCGAACAGAGGGAGGTACGAGCAGTACTTC,CASSSNRGRYEQYF
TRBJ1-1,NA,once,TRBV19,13,TGTGCCAGTAGTATGCAGGGTCAAACTGAAGCTTTCTTT,CASSMQGQTEAFF
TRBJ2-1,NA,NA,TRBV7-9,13,TGTGCCAGCAGGGCAGGACAGTACAATGAGCAGTTCTTC,CASRAGQYNEQFF
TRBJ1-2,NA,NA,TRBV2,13,TGTGCCAGCAGCACTCTGGGACAACAAGGCTACACCTTC,CASSTLGQQGYTF
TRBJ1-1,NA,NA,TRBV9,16,TGTGCCAGCAGCGTAGCGTCAGGGAACATGAACACTGAAGCTTTCTTT,CASSVASGNMNTEAFF
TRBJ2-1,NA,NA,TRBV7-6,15,TGTGCCAGCAGCTTATCGGAGGGTTACTACAATGAGCAGTTCTTC,CASSLSEGYYNEQFF
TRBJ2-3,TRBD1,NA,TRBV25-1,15,TGTGCCAGCGATCCGGGACAGGGGGCTCCGGATACGCAGTATTTT,CASDPGQGAPDTQYF
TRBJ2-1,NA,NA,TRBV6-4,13,TGTGCCAGCAGTCTCCTAGCCGGCGGTGAGCAGTTCTTC,CASSLLAGGEQFF
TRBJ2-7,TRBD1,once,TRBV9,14,TGTGCCAGCAGCCCCCCCGGGACAGTACACGAGCAGTACTTC,CASSPPGTVHEQYF
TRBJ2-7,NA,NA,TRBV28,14,TGTGCCAGCAGTTTAGGCAGAACCCCCTACGAGCAGTACTTC,CASSLGRTPYEQYF
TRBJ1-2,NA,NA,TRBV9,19,TGTGCCAGCAGCTACTCCACCCCAGGGCCCCCGAGGGAACAATGTGGCTACACCTTC,CASSYSTPGPPREQCGYTF
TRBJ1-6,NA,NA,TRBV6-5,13,TGTGCCAGCAGACCCTGGGCAGCCGACGCTCTCCACTTT,CASRPWAADALHF
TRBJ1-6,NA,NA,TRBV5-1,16,TGCGCCAGCAGCTTTAACAGGGAGGACTATAATTCACCCCTCCACTTT,CASSFNREDYNSPLHF
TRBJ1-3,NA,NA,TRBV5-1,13,TGCGCCAGCAGCTTGCAGGGGGGAAACACCATATATTTT,CASSLQGGNTIYF
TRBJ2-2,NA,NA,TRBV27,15,TGTGCCAGCAGTTTTAGTGGGGGGAACACCGGGGAGCTGTTTTTT,CASSFSGGNTGELFF
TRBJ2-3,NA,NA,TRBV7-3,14,TGTGCCAGCAGCCCGCCCCCCCCGGCGGATACGCAGTATTTT,CASSPPPPADTQYF
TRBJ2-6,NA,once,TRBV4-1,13,TGCGCCAGCAGCCTCTCTGGGGCCAACGTCCTGACTTTC,CASSLSGANVLTF
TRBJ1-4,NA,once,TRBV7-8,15,TGTGCCAGCAGCTTCCGACTCCAGGGTTCTGAAAAACTGTTTTTT,CASSFRLQGSEKLFF
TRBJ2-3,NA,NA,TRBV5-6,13,TGTGCCAGCGTACAGTCCCCCACAGATACGCAGTATTTT,CASVQSPTDTQYF
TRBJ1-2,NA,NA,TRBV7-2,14,TGTGCCAGCAGCTTAGGAGGCAGTAACTATGGCTACACCTTC,CASSLGGSNYGYTF
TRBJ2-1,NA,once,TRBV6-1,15,TGTGCCAGCAGTGAAGTACGGGGCCGGTACAATGAGCAGTTCTTC,CASSEVRGRYNEQFF
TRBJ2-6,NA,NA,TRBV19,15,TGTGCCAGTACTAATGGGGCCTCTGGGGCCAACGTCCTGACTTTC,CASTNGASGANVLTF
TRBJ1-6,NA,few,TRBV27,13,TGTGCCAGCAGTTTATGGACTGACGAAACCCTCCACTTT,CASSLWTDETLHF